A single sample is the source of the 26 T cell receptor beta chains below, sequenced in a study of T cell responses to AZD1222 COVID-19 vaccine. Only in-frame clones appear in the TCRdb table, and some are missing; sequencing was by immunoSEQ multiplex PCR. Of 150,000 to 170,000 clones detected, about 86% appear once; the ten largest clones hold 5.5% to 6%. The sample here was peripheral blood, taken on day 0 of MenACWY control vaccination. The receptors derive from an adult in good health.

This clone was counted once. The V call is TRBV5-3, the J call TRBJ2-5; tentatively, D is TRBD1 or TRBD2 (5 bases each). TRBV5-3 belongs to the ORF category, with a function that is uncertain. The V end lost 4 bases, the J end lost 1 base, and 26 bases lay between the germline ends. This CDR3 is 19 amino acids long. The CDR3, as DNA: TGTGCCAGAAGCCGTTGGGGCCCCCGAGGGTCACGTCGCCAAGAGACCCAGTACTTC. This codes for CARSRWGPRGSRRQETQYF.

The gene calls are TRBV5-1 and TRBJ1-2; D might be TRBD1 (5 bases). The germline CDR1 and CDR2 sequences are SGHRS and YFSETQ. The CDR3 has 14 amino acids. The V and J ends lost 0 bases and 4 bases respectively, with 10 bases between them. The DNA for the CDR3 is TGCGCCAGCAGCTTGGGGGGACCGAGCTATGGCTACACCTTC. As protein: CASSLGGPSYGYTF.

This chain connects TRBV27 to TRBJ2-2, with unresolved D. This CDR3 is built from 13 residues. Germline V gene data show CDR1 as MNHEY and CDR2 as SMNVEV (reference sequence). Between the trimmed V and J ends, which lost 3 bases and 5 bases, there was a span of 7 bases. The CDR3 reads CASSFTLTGELFF. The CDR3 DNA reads TGTGCCAGCAGTTTCACCCTTACCGGGGAGCTGTTTTTT.

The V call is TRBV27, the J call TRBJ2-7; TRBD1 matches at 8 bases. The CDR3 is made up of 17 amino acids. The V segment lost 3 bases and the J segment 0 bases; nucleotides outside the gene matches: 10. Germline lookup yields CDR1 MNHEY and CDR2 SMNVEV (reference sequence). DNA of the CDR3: TGTGCCAGCAGTTTCGGACAGGGAGGAAGATACTCCTACGAGCAGTACGTC. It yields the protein CASSFGQGGRYSYEQYV.

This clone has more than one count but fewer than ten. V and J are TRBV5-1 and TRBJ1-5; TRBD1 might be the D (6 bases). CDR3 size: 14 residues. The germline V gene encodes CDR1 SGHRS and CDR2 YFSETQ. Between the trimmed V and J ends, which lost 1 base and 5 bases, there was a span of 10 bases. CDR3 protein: CASSLSGVDQPQHF. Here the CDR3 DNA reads TGCGCCAGCAGCTTGTCAGGGGTCGATCAGCCCCAGCATTTT.

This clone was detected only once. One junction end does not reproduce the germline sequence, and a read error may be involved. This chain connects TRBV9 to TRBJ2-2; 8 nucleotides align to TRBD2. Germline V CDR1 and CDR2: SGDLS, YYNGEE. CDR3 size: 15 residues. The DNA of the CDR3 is TGTGCCCGCAGCGTATCGGGGGGGGCCACCGGGGAGCTGTTTTTT. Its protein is CARSVSGGATGELFF.

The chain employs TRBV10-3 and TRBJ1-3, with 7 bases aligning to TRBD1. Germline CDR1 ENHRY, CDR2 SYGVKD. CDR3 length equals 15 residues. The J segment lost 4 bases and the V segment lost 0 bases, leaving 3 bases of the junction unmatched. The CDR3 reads CAISESGTAGNTIYF. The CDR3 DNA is TGTGCCATCAGTGAGTCAGGGACAGCAGGAAACACCATATATTTT.

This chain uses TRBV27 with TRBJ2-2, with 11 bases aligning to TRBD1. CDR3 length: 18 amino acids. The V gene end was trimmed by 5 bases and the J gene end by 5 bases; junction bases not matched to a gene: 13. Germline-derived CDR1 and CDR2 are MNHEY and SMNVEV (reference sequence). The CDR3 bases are TGTGCCAGCAGTCCGCAGGACAGGGGGCGCTTCGGTACCGGGGAGCTGTTTTTT. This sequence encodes CASSPQDRGRFGTGELFF.

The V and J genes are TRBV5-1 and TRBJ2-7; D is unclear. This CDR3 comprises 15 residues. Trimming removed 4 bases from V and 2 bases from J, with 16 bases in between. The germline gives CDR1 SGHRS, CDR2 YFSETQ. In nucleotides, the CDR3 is TGCGCCAGCAGCCGCATGCGGTACGGTACCTACGAGCAGTACTTC. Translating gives CASSRMRYGTYEQYF. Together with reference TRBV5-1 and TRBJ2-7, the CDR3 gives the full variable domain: KAGVTQTPRYLIKTRGQQVTLSCSPISGHRSVSWYQQTPGQGLQFLFEYFSETQRNKGNFPGRFSGRQFSNSRSEMNVSTLELGDSALYLCASSRMRYGTYEQYFGPGTRLTVT.

CDR3 nucleotide sequence: TGCAGTGCTAGTTTAGGGGGAGAAGACTATGGCTACACCTTC. This sequence encodes CSASLGGEDYGYTF. This chain uses TRBV20-1 with TRBJ1-2; tentatively, D is TRBD1 (6 bases). The CDR3 consists of 14 residues. Trimming pared 3 bases from V and 3 bases from J, leaving 14 bases between. Germline values: CDR1 DFQATT, CDR2 SNEGSKA (reference sequence).

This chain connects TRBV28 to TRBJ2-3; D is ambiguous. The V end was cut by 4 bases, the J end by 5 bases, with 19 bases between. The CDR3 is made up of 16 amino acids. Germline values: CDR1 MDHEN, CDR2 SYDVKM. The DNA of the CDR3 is TGTGCCAGCAGTTCGTATAGGGCCTCGGCACAAGATACGCAGTATTTT. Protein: CASSSYRASAQDTQYF.

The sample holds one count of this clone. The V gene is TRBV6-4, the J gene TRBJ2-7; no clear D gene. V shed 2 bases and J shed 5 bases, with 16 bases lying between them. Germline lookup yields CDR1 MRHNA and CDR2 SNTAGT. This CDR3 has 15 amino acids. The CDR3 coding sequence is TGTGCCAGCAGTGACAACAGACATTTGAGGAACGAGCAGTACGTC. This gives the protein CASSDNRHLRNEQYV.

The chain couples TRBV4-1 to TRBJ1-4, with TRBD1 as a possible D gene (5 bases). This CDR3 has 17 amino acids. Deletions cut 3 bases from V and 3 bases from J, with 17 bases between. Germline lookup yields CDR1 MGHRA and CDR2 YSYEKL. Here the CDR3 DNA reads TGCGCCAGCAGCCAGAACCCGTGGGGGGAGTCTAATGAAAAACTGTTTTTT. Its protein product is CASSQNPWGESNEKLFF.

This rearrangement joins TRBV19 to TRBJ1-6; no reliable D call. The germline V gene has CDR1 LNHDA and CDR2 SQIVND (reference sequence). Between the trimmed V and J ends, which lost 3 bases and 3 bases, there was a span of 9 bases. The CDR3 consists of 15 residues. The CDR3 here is CASSISGNYNSPLHF. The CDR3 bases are TGTGCCAGTAGTATTTCGGGGAACTATAATTCACCCCTCCACTTT.

CDR3 sequence reads: CASSGEGNTQYF. CDR3 coding DNA: TGCGCCAGCAGTGGGGAGGGAAATACGCAGTATTTT. This chain uses TRBV5-1 with TRBJ2-3; 7 bases are shared with TRBD2. Germline V lookup: CDR1 SGHRS, CDR2 YFSETQ. The CDR3 runs to 12 residues. The V and J ends lost 5 bases and 7 bases, in that order; junction bases with no gene match: 4.

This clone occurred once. The CDR3 region is CASRGSGNPNYGYTF. The CDR3 DNA sequence: TGTGCCAGCAGGGGGTCAGGCAACCCTAACTATGGCTACACCTTC. V gene TRBV27 combines with J gene TRBJ1-2; D not resolved. The CDR3 runs 15 residues. Trimming cost V 6 bases and J 0 bases, with 14 bases left between them. Germline loops: CDR1 MNHEY, CDR2 SMNVEV (reference sequence).

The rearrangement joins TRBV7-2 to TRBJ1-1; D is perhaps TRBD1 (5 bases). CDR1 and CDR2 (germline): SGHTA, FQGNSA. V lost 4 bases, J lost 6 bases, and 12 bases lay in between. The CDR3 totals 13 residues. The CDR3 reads CASSSGPQAEAFF. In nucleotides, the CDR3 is TGTGCCAGCAGCTCGGGACCGCAGGCTGAAGCTTTCTTT.

The CDR3 nucleotides read TGTGCCAGCAGTTATTTACCGTTGAACACTGAAGCTTTCTTT. Amino acid sequence: CASSYLPLNTEAFF. V is TRBV6-6 and J is TRBJ1-1; D not resolved. There are 14 residues in the CDR3. The germline CDR1 and CDR2 sequences are MNHNY and SVGAGI (reference sequence). Trimming removed 3 bases at V and 0 bases at J, with 8 bases between.

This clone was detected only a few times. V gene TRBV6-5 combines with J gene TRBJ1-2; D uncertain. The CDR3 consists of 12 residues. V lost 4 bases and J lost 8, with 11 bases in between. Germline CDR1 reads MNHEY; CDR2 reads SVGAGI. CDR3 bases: TGTGCCAGCAGTTTTTCAGGATCCGGCTACACCTTC. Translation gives CASSFSGSGYTF.

The CDR3 coding sequence is TGTGCCAGCAGCTTAGGGGGGGCTGGCAATCAGCCCCAGCATTTT. It codes for CASSLGGAGNQPQHF. V and J are TRBV11-2 and TRBJ1-5; D may be TRBD1 (6 bases). Trimming left V 1 base short and J 2 bases short, with 9 bases between. The germline V gene has CDR1 SGHAT and CDR2 FQNNGV. The CDR3 covers 15 residues.

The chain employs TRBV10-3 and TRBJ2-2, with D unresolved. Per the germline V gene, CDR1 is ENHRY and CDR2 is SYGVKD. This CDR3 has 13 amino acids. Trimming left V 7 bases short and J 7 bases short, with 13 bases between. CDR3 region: CAITASRGGELFF. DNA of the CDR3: TGTGCCATCACGGCGAGCCGAGGCGGGGAGCTGTTTTTT.

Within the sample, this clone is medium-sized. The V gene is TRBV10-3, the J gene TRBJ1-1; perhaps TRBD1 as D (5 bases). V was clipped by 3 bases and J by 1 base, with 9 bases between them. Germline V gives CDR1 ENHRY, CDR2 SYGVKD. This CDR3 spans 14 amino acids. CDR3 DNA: TGTGCCATCAGTGACAAAGGACAGAACACTGAAGCTTTCTTT. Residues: CAISDKGQNTEAFF.

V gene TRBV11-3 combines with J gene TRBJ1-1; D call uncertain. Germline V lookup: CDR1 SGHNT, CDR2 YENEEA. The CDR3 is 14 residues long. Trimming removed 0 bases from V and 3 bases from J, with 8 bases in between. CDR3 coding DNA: TGTGCCAGCAGCTTAGAGGGCACCGACACTGAAGCTTTCTTT. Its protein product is CASSLEGTDTEAFF.

The CDR3 is CASSLKSQGSTEAFF. The DNA of the CDR3 is TGCGCCAGCAGCTTGAAGTCACAGGGCTCCACTGAAGCTTTCTTT. The V and J genes are TRBV5-1 and TRBJ1-1, with a tentative D call TRBD1 (6 bases). V lost 1 base and J 4 bases, leaving 14 bases between the germline ends. Germline CDR1 and CDR2: SGHRS and YFSETQ. The CDR3 consists of 15 residues.

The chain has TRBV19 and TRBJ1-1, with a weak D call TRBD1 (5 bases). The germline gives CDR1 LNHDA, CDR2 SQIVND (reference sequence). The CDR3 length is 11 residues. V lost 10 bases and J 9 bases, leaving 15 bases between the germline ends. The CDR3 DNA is TGTGCCATCCGCGGGGGACGGAAAGCTTTCTTT. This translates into CAIRGGRKAFF.

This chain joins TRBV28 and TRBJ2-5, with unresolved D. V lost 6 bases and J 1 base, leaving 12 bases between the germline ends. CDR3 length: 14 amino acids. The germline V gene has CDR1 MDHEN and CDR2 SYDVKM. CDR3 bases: TGTGCCAGCAGACCTTGGGTCTCCCAAGAGACCCAGTACTTC. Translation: CASRPWVSQETQYF. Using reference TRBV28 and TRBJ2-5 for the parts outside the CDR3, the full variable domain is DVKVTQSSRYLVKRTGEKVFLECVQDMDHENMFWYRQDPGLGLRLIYFSYDVKMKEKGDIPEGYSVSREKKERFSLILESASTNQTSMYLCASRPWVSQETQYFGPGTRLLVL.